This TCR beta chain was captured by sequencing in a study of blood T cells in healthy people across ages. Study-wide background: Researchers report that template switching captured about one barcoded beta molecule per two T cells.

Then a second PCR, running about 6 to 11 cycles, was carried out with a sample-barcoded 5' primer and a J-beta primer mix. Every molecule of cDNA carried a tag from a template-switch adaptor with 12 random nucleotides. Every sample returned 2.5 million or more CDR3-containing paired-end reads. TCRdb reprocessed the 5' RACE reads with MiXCR, giving one entry per CDR3 protein. The sample includes about 1.6 million distinct CDR3 sequences, roughly 32% of them seen just once. V lost 0 bases to trimming and J lost 8 bases, with 19 bases between them. This CDR3 spans 15 amino acids. Germline values: CDR1 SQVTM, CDR2 ANQGSEA. The donors, healthy Caucasians from Russia, were aged about 6 to 95.

This sequence was found in a woman in her 30s in good health. The sample comprised blood. This chain links TRBV29-1 with TRBJ1-2; D is uncertain. CDR3 sequence reads: CSVEDEPIGLLGYTF. The CDR3 DNA follows: TGCAGCGTTGAAGATGAGCCGATAGGGTTACTGGGCTACACCTTC.